This TCR beta chain was sequenced in a study of blood T cell repertoires in COVID-19 (TCRdb year 2020). Context from the whole study: Samples from collaborators originated in the United States, Italy and Spain and spanned both the acute and convalescent phases of COVID-19. HLA class I and class II types, where available, came from metadata supplied by the sample provider rather than from assay-based typing. The samples were drawn from the first 160 participants of the ongoing ImmuneRACE study and from over a thousand subjects provided by 6 global collaborators. The repertoires were released in a freely available public database meant as a resource for research on the immune response to SARS-CoV-2. The prospective study material was composed of cDNA or gDNA derived from T cells, B-cell-depleted T cells, or PBMCs. Deeply sampled blood TCRbeta repertoires from subjects exposed to, actively infected with, or recovered from COVID-19 were included in the dataset. Nearly every sample came with metadata listing a de-identified subject ID, COVID-19 status, age in years and sex. Findings and caveats that apply to the study as a whole: The quantity of clinical and demographic metadata differed by source and by participant and was supplied without curation.

Each collaborating institution followed its own protocols to collect whole blood in K2EDTA tubes. For TCRbeta analysis, collaborators shipped samples in one of three forms: frozen whole blood, isolated PBMCs, or DNA extracted from either of those sample types. The immunoSEQ Assay, a bias-controlled multiplex PCR, was used to amplify TCRbeta CDR3 regions from genomic DNA. The authors' analysis ran thus. The number of nucleated cells in each sample was estimated by amplification of reference gene primers within the assay. To quantify the absolute abundance of each unique TCRbeta CDR3 rearrangement, sequence reads were collapsed and filtered. For each sample, productive Simpson clonality was calculated by taking the square root of Simpson's diversity index across productive rearrangements. TCRdb carries this immuneACCESS record with in-frame sequences only. Its versions omit some clonotypes, under half of them owing to an unresolved V gene in the studies checked, with the rest unexplained. The V and J calls and clone size were taken over from that table, and D and trimming were inferred from the DNA. The sample table records over 85,000 clones; around 84% of these occur just once. Clones ranked in the top ten supply 25% of the sample.

Details on this clone: Its binding antigen is unknown. It has no much larger one-base neighbor in the sample; base qualities were not kept.

CDR1 and CDR2, looked up from the germline V gene (reference sequence), are MNHEY and SMNVEV. At the junction V is shortened by 2 bases and J by 0 bases; bases outside the gene matches: 18. Measured from the cysteine to the phenylalanine, the CDR3 is 22 residues long. Only CDR3 DNA remains: 66 bases, in frame from the first base. The rearranged chain carries TRBV27 and TRBJ2-3, with TRBD2 identical over 12 junction bases. The sequencing sample was made of peripheral blood. The clonotype was recovered from a man aged 55 to 70 with acute or convalescent COVID-19. The nucleotide sequence reads TGTGCCAGCAGTTTAAGGTGGTTAGAGTGGACTAGCGGGGCTACCAGCACAGATACGCAGTATTTT. Translated, it gives CASSLRWLEWTSGATSTDTQYF.